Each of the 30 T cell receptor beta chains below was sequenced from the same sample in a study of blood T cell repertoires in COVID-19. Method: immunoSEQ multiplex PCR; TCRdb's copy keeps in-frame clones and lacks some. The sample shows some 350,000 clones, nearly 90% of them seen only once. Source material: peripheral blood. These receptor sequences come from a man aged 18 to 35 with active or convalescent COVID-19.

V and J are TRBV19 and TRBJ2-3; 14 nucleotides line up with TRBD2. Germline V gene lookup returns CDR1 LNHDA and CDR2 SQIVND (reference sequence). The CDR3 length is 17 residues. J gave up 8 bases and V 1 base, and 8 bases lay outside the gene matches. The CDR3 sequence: CASSIGTPGLAGVTQYF. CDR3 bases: TGTGCCAGTAGTATAGGGACTCCGGGACTAGCGGGGGTTACGCAGTATTTT. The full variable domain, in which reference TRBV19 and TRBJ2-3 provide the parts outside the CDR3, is DGGITQSPKYLFRKEGQNVTLSCEQNLNHDAMYWYRQDPGQGLRLIYYSQIVNDFQKGDIAEGYSVSREKKESFPLTVTSAQKNPTAFYLCASSIGTPGLAGVTQYFGPGTRLTVL.

CDR3 region: CATSDSGGPREPQHF. In DNA, the CDR3 is TGTGCCACCAGTGACTCAGGGGGCCCCAGGGAGCCCCAGCATTTT. The rearrangement uses TRBV24-1 and TRBJ1-5, with 8 bases lining up with TRBD1. Germline loops: CDR1 KGHDR, CDR2 SFDVKD. The CDR3 is 15 residues long. J lost 8 bases, V lost 4 bases, and 9 bases had no gene match.

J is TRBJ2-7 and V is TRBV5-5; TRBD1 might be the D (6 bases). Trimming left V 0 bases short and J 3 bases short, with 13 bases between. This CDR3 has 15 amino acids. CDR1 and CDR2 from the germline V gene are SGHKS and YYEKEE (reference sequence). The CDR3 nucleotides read TGTGCCAGCAGCTTGGACCCCCAGGGGTTCTACGAGCAGTACTTC. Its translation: CASSLDPQGFYEQYF.

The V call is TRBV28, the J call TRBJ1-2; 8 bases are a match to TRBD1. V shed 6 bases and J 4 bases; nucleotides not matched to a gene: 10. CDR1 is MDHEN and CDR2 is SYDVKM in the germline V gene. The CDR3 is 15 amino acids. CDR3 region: CASRPGQVGAYGYTF. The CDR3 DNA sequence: TGTGCCAGCAGGCCGGGACAGGTGGGCGCCTATGGCTACACCTTC.

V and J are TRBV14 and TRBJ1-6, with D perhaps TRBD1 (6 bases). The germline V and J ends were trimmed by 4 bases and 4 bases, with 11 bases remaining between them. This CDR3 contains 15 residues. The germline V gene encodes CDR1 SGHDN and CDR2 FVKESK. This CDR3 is CASSLAQGYNSPLHF. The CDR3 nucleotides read TGTGCCAGCAGCCTGGCGCAGGGGTATAATTCACCCCTCCACTTT.

This CDR3 is CASSEAGRIQPQHF. The CDR3 DNA is TGCGCCAGCAGTGAAGCAGGGAGGATTCAGCCCCAGCATTTT. The chain is built from TRBV10-1 and TRBJ1-5; possible D gene TRBD1, 5 bases. The CDR3 covers 14 residues. V was trimmed by 3 bases and J by 6 bases, leaving 12 bases between them. Germline V gives CDR1 WNHNN, CDR2 SYGVQD (reference sequence).

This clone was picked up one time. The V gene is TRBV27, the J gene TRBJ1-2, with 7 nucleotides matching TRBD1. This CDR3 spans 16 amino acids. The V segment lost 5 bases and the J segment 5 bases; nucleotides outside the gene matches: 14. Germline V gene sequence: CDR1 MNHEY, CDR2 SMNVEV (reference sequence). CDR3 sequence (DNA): TGTGCCAGCAGTAGAATACAGGGGACCCTTGGATATGGCTACACCTTC. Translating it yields CASSRIQGTLGYGYTF.

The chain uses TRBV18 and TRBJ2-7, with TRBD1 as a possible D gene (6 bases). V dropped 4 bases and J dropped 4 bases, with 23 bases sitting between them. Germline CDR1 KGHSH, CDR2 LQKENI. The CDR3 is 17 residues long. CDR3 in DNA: TGTGCCAGCTCACTGGGACACGTTCACCAAGGGGGATACGAGCAGTACTTC. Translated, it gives CASSLGHVHQGGYEQYF.

As DNA, the CDR3 is TGCAGCGTTATTCAGGGGGGATATGGCTACACCTTC. It yields the protein CSVIQGGYGYTF. The gene calls are TRBV29-1 and TRBJ1-2; 7 nucleotides agree with TRBD1. J was trimmed by 5 bases and V by 5 bases; bases with no gene match: 5. This CDR3 contains 12 residues. Germline V gene sequence: CDR1 SQVTM, CDR2 ANQGSEA.

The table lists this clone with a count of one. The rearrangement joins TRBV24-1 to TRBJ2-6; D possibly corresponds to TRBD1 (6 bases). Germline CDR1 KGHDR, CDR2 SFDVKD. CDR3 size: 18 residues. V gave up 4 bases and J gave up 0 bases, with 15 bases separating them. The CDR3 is CATSDWPGQGSGANVLTF. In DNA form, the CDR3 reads TGTGCCACCAGTGACTGGCCGGGACAAGGCTCTGGGGCCAACGTCCTGACTTTC.

The CDR3: CASSYVDRPTSYEQYF. The CDR3 nucleotides read TGTGCCAGCAGTTACGTCGACAGACCGACCTCCTACGAGCAGTACTTC. The V call is TRBV6-2 or TRBV6-3, the J call TRBJ2-7; possibly TRBD1 for D (5 bases). V lost 2 bases to trimming and J lost 0 bases, with 14 bases between them. CDR1 is MNHEY, CDR2 SVGEGT, per germline. The CDR3 has 16 amino acids.

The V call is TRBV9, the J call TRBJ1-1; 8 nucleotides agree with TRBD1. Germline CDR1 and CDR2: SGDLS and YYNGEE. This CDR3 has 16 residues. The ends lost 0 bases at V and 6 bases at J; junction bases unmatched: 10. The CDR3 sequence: CASSVDGQGVLAEAFF. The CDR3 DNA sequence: TGTGCCAGCAGCGTAGACGGACAGGGAGTGTTGGCTGAAGCTTTCTTT.

In nucleotides, the CDR3 is TGTGCCAGCAGCGGGGACAGGGCCCTAAATTCACCCCTCCACTTT. Amino acids: CASSGDRALNSPLHF. The chain combines TRBV6-5 with TRBJ1-6; TRBD1 matches 9 bases. V lost 6 bases, J lost 7 bases, and 7 bases stayed unmatched. This CDR3 is 15 amino acids long. Germline V lookup: CDR1 MNHEY, CDR2 SVGAGI.

CDR3 protein: CASSQGQSSGNTIYF. The CDR3 bases are TGCGCCAGCAGCCAAGGACAGAGCTCTGGAAACACCATATATTTT. The chain uses TRBV4-1 and TRBJ1-3; possible D gene TRBD1, 5 bases. The V and J ends lost 1 base and 0 bases respectively, with 7 bases between them. CDR3 size: 15 residues. CDR1 and CDR2 from the germline V gene are MGHRA and YSYEKL.

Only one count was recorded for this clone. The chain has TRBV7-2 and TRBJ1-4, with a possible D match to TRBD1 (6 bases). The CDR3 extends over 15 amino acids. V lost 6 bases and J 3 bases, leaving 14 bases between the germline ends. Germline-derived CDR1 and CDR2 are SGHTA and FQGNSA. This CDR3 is CASRSLQGSNEKLFF. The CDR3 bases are TGTGCCAGCAGATCCTTACAGGGTTCTAATGAAAAACTGTTTTTT.

CDR3 nucleotides: TGTGCCAGCAGCTTACTTGGGGCGCTTAGCGGGGGGAACACCGGGGAGCTGTTTTTT. Translation: CASSLLGALSGGNTGELFF. The rearrangement joins TRBV7-2 to TRBJ2-2, with TRBD2 matching 9 bases. The CDR3 consists of 19 residues. Germline V gene data show CDR1 as SGHTA and CDR2 as FQGNSA. The V and J ends lost 2 bases and 1 base, in that order; junction bases with no gene match: 11.

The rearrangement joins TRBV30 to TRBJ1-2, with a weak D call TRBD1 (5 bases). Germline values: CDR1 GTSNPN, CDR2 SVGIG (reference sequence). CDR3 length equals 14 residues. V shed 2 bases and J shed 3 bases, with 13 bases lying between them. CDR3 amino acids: CAWSPRPRDYGYTF. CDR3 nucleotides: TGTGCCTGGAGTCCCCGGCCCAGGGACTATGGCTACACCTTC.

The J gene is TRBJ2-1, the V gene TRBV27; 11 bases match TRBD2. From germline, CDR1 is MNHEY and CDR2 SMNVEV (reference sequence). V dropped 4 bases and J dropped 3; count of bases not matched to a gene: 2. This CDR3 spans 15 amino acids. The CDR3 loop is CASSWGLAVYNEQFF. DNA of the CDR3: TGTGCCAGCAGTTGGGGACTAGCGGTCTACAATGAGCAGTTCTTC.

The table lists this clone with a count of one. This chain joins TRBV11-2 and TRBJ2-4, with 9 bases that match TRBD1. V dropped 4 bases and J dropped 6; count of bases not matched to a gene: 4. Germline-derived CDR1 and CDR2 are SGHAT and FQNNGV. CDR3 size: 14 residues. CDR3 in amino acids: CASSSQGAGNIQYF. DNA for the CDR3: TGTGCCAGCAGCTCACAGGGGGCAGGAAACATTCAGTACTTC.

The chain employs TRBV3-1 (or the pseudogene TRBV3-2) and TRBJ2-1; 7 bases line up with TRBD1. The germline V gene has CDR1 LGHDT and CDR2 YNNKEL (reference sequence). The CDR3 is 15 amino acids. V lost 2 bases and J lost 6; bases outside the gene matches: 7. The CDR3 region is CASSQPYRGGNEQFF. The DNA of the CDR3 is TGTGCCAGCAGCCAACCCTACAGGGGTGGCAATGAGCAGTTCTTC.

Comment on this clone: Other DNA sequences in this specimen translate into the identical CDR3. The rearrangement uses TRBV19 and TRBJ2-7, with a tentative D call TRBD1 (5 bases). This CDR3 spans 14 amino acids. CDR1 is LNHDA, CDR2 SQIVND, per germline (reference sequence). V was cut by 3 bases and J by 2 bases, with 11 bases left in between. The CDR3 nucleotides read TGTGCCAGTAGTATTGGGCCAGGGACCTACGAGCAGTACTTC. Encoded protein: CASSIGPGTYEQYF.

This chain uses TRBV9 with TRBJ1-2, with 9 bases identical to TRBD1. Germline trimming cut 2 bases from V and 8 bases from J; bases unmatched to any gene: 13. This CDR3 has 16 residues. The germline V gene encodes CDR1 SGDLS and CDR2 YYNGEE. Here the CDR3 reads CASSVSHRGRLSGYTF. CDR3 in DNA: TGTGCCAGCAGCGTCTCCCACAGGGGGCGCCTTTCGGGCTACACCTTC.

CDR3 amino acids: CASSPQSLGAHGYTF. The CDR3 DNA sequence: TGTGCCAGCTCACCACAATCCCTGGGGGCCCATGGCTACACCTTC. This chain joins TRBV18 and TRBJ1-2, with a tentative D call TRBD1 (6 bases). V lost 1 base to trimming and J lost 6 bases, with 15 bases between them. CDR3 size: 15 residues. Germline assignment: CDR1 KGHSH and CDR2 LQKENI.

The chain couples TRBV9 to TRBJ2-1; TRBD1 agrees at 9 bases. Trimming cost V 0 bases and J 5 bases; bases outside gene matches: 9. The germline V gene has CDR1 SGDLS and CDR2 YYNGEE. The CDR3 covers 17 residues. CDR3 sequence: CASSVGRRQGGDNEQFF. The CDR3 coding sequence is TGTGCCAGCAGCGTAGGTAGGCGACAGGGGGGTGACAATGAGCAGTTCTTC. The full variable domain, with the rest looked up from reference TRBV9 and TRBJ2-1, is DSGVTQTPKHLITATGQRVTLRCSPRSGDLSVYWYQQSLDQGLQFLIQYYNGEERAKGNILERFSAQQFPDLHSELNLSSLELGDSALYFCASSVGRRQGGDNEQFFGPGTRLTVL.

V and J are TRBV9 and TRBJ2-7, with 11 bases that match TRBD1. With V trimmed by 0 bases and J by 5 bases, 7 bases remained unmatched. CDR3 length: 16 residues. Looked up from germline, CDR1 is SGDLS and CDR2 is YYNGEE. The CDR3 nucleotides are TGTGCCAGCAGCGTAGAGACCGGGACAGGGGGTCACGAGCAGTACTTC. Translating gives CASSVETGTGGHEQYF.

CDR3 loop: CASSLPRGISNQPQHF. The CDR3 region has the DNA TGTGCCAGCAGTTTACCCAGGGGAATTAGCAATCAGCCCCAGCATTTT. The rearrangement joins TRBV28 to TRBJ1-5, with D possibly TRBD1 on 6 matching bases. The V end was cut by 2 bases, the J end by 0 bases, with 11 bases between. The CDR3 extends over 16 amino acids. CDR1 and CDR2 (germline): MDHEN, SYDVKM.

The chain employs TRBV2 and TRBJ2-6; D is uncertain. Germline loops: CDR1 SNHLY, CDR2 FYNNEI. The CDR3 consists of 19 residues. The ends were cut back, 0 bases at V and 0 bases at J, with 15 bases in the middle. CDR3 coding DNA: TGTGCCAGCAGTGAAGCCCTAGAAACTTTAAGCTCTGGGGCCAACGTCCTGACTTTC. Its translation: CASSEALETLSSGANVLTF.

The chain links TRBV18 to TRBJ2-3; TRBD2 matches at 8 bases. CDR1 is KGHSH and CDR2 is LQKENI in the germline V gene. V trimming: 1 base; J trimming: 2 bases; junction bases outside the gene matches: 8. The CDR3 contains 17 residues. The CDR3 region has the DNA TGTGCCAGCTCACCACGGGAGGGCGGGGGGTCCACAGATACGCAGTATTTT. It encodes CASSPREGGGSTDTQYF.

In nucleotides, the CDR3 is TGTGCCAGCTCACCAGTCGGCGGGGGGGCCGGAAACATTCAGTACTTC. Protein sequence: CASSPVGGGAGNIQYF. This chain connects TRBV18 to TRBJ2-4; 9 positions match TRBD2. Germline V gene sequence: CDR1 KGHSH, CDR2 LQKENI. V shed 2 bases, J shed 6 bases, and the junction held 8 bases outside the gene matches. There are 16 residues in the CDR3.

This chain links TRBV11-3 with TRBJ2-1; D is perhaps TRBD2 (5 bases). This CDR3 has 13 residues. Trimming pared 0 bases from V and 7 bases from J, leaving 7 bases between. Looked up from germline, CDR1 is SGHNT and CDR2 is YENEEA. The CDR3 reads CASSLEEENEQFF. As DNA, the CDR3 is TGTGCCAGCAGCTTAGAGGAGGAAAATGAGCAGTTCTTC.